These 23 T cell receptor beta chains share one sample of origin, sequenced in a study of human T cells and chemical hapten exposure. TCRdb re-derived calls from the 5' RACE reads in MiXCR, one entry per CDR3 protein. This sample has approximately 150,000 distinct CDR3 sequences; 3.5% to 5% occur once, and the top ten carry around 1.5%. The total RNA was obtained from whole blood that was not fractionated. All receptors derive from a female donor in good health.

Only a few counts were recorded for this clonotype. The CDR3 DNA reads TGCAGTGCTACCCCGCTGGATGTAGCTAACTATGGCTACACCTTC. It encodes CSATPLDVANYGYTF. The chain recombines TRBV20-1 with TRBJ1-2, with unresolved D. V lost 4 bases and J lost 0, with 15 bases in between. Germline V lookup: CDR1 DFQATT, CDR2 SNEGSKA (reference sequence). The CDR3 has 15 residues.

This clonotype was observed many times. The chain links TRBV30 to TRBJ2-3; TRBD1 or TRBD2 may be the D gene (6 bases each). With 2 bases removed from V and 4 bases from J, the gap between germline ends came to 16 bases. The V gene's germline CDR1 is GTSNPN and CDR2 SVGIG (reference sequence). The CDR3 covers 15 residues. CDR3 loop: CAWSLGGSLADTQYF. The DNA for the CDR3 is TGTGCCTGGAGTCTAGGGGGGTCGTTGGCAGATACGCAGTATTTT.

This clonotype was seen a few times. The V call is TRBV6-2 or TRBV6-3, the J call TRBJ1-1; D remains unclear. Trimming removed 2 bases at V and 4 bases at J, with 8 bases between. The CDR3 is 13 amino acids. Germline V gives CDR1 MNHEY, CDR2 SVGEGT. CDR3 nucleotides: TGTGCCAGCAGTTACCAAGATATCACTGAAGCTTTCTTT. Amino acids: CASSYQDITEAFF.

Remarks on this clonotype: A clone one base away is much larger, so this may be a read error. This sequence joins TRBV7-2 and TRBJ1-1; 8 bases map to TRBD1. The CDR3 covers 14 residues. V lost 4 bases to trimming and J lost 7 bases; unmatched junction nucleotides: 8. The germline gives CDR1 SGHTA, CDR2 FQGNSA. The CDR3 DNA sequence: TGTGCCAGCAGCTCGAGGACAGGGACCCGTGAAGCTTTCTTT. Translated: CASSSRTGTREAFF.

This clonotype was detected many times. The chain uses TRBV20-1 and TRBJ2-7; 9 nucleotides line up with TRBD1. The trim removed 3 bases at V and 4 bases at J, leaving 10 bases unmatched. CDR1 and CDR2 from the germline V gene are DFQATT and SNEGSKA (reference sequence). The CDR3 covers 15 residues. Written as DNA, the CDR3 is TGCAGTGCTAGGAATACAGGGGGCTCGGGGTACGAGCAGTACTTC. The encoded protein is CSARNTGGSGYEQYF.

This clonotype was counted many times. Written as DNA, the CDR3 is TGTGCCAGCAGAATCCGCCGGGACAGCATAATGAACACTGAAGCTTTCTTT. The encoded protein is CASRIRRDSIMNTEAFF. The chain is built from TRBV6-2 or TRBV6-3 and TRBJ1-1; TRBD1 aligns across 7 bases. CDR3 length equals 17 residues. CDR1 MNHEY and CDR2 SVGEGT come from the germline V gene. V was pared by 6 bases and J by 0 bases, with 13 bases of the junction left unmatched.

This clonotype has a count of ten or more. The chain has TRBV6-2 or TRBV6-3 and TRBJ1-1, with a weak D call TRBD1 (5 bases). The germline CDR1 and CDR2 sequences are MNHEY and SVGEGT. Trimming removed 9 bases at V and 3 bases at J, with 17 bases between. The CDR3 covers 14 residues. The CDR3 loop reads CASKPQVFDTEAFF. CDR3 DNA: TGTGCCAGTAAACCACAGGTTTTCGACACTGAAGCTTTCTTT.

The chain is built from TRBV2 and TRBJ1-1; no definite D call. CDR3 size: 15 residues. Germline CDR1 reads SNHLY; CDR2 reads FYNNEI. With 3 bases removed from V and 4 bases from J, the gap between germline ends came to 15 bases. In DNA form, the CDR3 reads TGTGCCAGCAGTGAGCCGGAGGCTAAGGGCACTGAAGCTTTCTTT. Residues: CASSEPEAKGTEAFF.

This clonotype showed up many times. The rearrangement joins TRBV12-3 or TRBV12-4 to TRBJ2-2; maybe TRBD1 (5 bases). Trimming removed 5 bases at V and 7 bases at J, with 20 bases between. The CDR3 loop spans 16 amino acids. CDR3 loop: CASSLFGSGKVGELFF. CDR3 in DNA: TGTGCCAGCAGTCTCTTTGGGTCAGGGAAGGTCGGGGAGCTGTTTTTT.

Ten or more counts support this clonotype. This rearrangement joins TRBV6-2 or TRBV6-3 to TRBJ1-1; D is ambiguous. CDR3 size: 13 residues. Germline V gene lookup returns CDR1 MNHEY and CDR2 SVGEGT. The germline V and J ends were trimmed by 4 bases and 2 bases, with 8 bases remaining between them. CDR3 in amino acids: CASSFAGNTEAFF. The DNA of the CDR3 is TGTGCCAGCAGTTTCGCAGGAAACACTGAAGCTTTCTTT.

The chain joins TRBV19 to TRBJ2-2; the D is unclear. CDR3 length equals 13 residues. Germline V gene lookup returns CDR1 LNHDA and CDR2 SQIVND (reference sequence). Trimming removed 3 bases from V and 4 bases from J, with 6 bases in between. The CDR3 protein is CASSMPGTGELFF. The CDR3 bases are TGTGCCAGTAGTATGCCGGGCACCGGGGAGCTGTTTTTT.

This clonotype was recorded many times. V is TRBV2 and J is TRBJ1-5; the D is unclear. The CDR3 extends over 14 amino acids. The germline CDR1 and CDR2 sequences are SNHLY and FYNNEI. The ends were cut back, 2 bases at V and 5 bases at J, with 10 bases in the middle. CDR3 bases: TGTGCCAGCAGTGAACTCAAGGGCTATCAGCCCCAGCATTTT. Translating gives CASSELKGYQPQHF.

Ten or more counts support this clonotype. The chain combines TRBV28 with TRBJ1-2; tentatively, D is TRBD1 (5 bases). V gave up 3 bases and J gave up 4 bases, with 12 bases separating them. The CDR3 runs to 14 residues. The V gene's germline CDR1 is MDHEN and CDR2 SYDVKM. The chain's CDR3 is CASSFRQGVYGYTF. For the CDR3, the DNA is TGTGCCAGCAGTTTTAGGCAGGGTGTCTATGGCTACACCTTC.

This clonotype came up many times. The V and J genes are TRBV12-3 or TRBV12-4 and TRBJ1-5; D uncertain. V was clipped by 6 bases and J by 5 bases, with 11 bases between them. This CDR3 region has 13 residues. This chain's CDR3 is CASSLQRYQPQHF. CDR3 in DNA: TGTGCCAGCAGCCTACAGCGCTATCAGCCCCAGCATTTT.

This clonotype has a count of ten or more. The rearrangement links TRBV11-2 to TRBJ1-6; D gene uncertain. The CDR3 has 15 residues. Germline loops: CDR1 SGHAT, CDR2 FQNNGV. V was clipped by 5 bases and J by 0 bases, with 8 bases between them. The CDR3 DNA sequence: TGTGCCAGCAGCCCGGGCCTCTCCTATAATTCACCCCTCCACTTT. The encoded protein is CASSPGLSYNSPLHF.

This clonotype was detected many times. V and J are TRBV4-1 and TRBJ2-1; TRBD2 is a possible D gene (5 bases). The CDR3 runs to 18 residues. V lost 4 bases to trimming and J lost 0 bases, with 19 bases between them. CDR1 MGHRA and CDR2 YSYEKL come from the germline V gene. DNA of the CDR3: TGCGCCAGCAGCCCCGAGGGTAGGGTGTCTTACTCCTACAATGAGCAGTTCTTC. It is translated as CASSPEGRVSYSYNEQFF.

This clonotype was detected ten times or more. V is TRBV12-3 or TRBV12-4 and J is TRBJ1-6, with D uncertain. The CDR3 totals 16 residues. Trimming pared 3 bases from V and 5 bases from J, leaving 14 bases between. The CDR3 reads CASSFLWVQHNSPLHF. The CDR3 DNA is TGTGCCAGCAGTTTTCTTTGGGTCCAACATAATTCACCCCTCCACTTT.

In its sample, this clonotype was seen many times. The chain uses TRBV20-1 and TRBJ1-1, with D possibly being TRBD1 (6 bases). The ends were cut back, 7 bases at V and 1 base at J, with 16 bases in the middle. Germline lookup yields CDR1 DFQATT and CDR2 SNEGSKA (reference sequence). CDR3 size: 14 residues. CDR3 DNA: TGCAGTGTCCACCTCAGGGGCAAGAACACTGAAGCTTTCTTT. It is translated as CSVHLRGKNTEAFF.

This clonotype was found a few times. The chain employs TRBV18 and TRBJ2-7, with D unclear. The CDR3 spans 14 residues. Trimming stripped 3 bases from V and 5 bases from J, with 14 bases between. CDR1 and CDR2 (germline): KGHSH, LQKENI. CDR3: CASSPRTRQDEQYF. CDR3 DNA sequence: TGTGCCAGCTCACCCCGGACCCGTCAAGACGAGCAGTACTTC.

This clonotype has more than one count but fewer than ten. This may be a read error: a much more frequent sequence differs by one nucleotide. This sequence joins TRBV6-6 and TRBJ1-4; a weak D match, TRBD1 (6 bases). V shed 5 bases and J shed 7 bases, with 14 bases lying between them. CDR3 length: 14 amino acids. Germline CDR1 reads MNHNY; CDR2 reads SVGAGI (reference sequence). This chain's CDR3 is CASSPTGQCEKLFF. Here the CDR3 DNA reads TGTGCCAGCAGTCCCACTGGACAGTGTGAAAAACTGTTTTTT.

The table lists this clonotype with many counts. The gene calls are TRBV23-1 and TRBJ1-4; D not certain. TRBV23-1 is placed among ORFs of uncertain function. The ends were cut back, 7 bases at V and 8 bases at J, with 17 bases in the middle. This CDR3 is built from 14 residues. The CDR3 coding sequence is TGCGCCAGCACCGGTGGGTCACTAGGCGAAAAACTGTTTTTT. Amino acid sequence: CASTGGSLGEKLFF.

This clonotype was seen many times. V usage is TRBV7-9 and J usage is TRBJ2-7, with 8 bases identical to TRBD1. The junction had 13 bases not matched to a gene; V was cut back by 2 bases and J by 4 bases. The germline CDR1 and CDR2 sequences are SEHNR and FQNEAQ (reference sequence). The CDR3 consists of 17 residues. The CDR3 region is CASSLKDRADIHYEQYF. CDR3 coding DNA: TGTGCCAGCAGCTTAAAGGACAGGGCCGATATCCATTACGAGCAGTACTTC.

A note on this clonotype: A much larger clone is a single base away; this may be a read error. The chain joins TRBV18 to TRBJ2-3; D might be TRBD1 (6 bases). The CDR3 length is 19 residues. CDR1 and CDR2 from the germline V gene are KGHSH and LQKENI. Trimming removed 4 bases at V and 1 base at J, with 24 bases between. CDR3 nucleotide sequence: TGTGCCAGCTCACAGCGACAGGCCCAACCCGTCTCCGGCACAGATACGCAGTATTTT. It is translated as CASSQRQAQPVSGTDTQYF. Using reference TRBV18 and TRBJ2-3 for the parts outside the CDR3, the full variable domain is NAGVMQNPRHLVRRRGQEARLRCSPMKGHSHVYWYRQLPEEGLKFMVYLQKENIIDESGMPKERFSAEFPKEGPSILRIQQVVRGDSAAYFCASSQRQAQPVSGTDTQYFGPGTRLTVL.